Following are 3 T cell receptor beta chains from one sample sequenced in a study of PD-L1 blockade in urothelial cancer. Clones were read by immunoSEQ multiplex PCR, and TCRdb kept only the in-frame ones, dropping some. The data hold approximately 58,000 clones, with over 75% observed a single time. The specimen comprised PBMCs, sampled around atezolizumab (anti-PD-L1) treatment. The source of these receptors is a man between 65 and 85 years old with urothelial cancer.

J is TRBJ2-1 and V is TRBV18, with TRBD2 matching 7 bases. The CDR3 spans 15 residues. CDR1 and CDR2 from the germline V gene are KGHSH and LQKENI. After removal of 1 base from V and 7 bases from J, the junction contained 7 bases not matched to a gene. CDR3 region: CASSPLREGWNEQFF. CDR3 DNA: TGTGCCAGCTCACCACTTAGGGAGGGCTGGAATGAGCAGTTCTTC.

The gene calls are TRBV10-2 and TRBJ2-7, with 9 bases identical to TRBD1. The CDR3 extends over 14 amino acids. The V segment lost 6 bases and the J segment 2 bases; nucleotides outside the gene matches: 5. Germline CDR1 WSHSY, CDR2 SAAADI. CDR3 in DNA: TGCGCCAGCAGGTCCGGGACAGGGACCTACGAGCAGTACTTC. Protein product: CASRSGTGTYEQYF.

The chain joins TRBV19 to TRBJ2-5; weak D call: TRBD1 (6 bases). The V end lost 3 bases, the J end lost 2 bases, and 13 bases lay between the germline ends. Germline V lookup: CDR1 LNHDA, CDR2 SQIVND (reference sequence). The CDR3 spans 15 residues. The CDR3 here is CASSISGTGQETQYF. The CDR3 coding sequence is TGTGCCAGTAGTATCTCTGGAACAGGGCAAGAGACCCAGTACTTC.